These T cell receptor beta chains were read from a single sample in a study of T cells in Graves' hyperthyroidism and ophthalmopathy. TCRdb reprocessed the multiplex PCR reads with MiXCR, giving one entry per CDR3 protein. The sample shows a few hundred thousand distinct CDR3 sequences, roughly 15% of them seen only once. Sequencing was done on a sample of blood. These receptors were taken from a woman aged 45-59 years with Graves' hyperthyroidism that later progressed to Graves' ophthalmopathy. The CDR3 runs from the conserved cysteine through the conserved F or W. The D gene is left open where the match is weak. Where a row states a size, it is once, few, many or the class of an expanded clone; other rows omit it.

clone_size	v_call	d_call	j_call	cdr3_aa	cdr3_nt
-	TRBV2	-	TRBJ2-7	CASSERADWSYEQYF	TGTGCCAGCAGTGAAAGGGCGGACTGGTCCTACGAGCAGTACTTC
many	TRBV20-1	TRBD2	TRBJ2-1	CSAREDGLAGGYNEQFF	TGCAGTGCTAGAGAGGATGGGCTAGCGGGAGGGTACAATGAGCAGTTCTTC
many	TRBV28	-	TRBJ2-3	CASSYPAIRTDTQCF	TGTGCCAGCAGTTACCCGGCCATACGCACAGATACGCAGTGTTTT
-	TRBV9	-	TRBJ1-4	CASSVRGGYGEKLFF	TGTGCCAGCAGCGTCAGGGGAGGATACGGTGAAAAACTGTTTTTT
-	TRBV4-1	TRBD1	TRBJ2-6	CASSPWAQGDSGANVLTF	TGCGCCAGCAGCCCATGGGCCCAGGGGGACTCTGGGGCCAACGTCCTGACTTTC
many	TRBV11-2	-	TRBJ1-1	CASSLEGGIEAFF	TGTGCCAGCAGCTTAGAGGGCGGCATTGAAGCTTTCTTT
-	TRBV19	TRBD1	TRBJ1-1	CASSSRPTGGDEAFF	TGTGCCAGTAGTTCCAGACCTACAGGGGGCGACGAAGCTTTCTTT
many	TRBV3-1	-	TRBJ2-1	CASSQAGISYNEQFF	TGTGCCAGCAGCCAGGCGGGGATCTCCTACAATGAGCAGTTCTTC
many	TRBV12-3/TRBV12-4	TRBD2	TRBJ2-3	CASSRGGLLGGDTQYF	TGTGCCAGCAGTCGGGGGGGACTTCTCGGGGGAGATACGCAGTATTTT
-	TRBV30	TRBD2	TRBJ2-2	CASSGRSAGELFF	TGTGCCTCCAGCGGGAGATCCGCCGGGGAGCTGTTTTTT
many	TRBV11-2	TRBD1	TRBJ1-1	CASSVTGGWTEAFF	TGTGCCAGCAGCGTTACAGGGGGATGGACTGAAGCTTTCTTT
many	TRBV2	TRBD1	TRBJ2-5	CASPGQAEKETQYF	TGTGCCAGCCCCGGACAGGCAGAGAAAGAGACCCAGTACTTC
many	TRBV12-3/TRBV12-4	TRBD1	TRBJ2-7	CASSSHRDRLSYEQYF	TGTGCCAGCAGTTCCCACCGGGACAGGCTATCCTACGAGCAGTACTTC
many	TRBV28	TRBD1	TRBJ1-2	CASTGGSGQQLWGYTF	TGTGCCAGCACCGGGGGTTCGGGACAGCAACTTTGGGGCTACACCTTC
many	TRBV18	-	TRBJ1-2	CASSPGVSSDYGYTF	TGTGCCAGCTCACCAGGAGTCAGTTCAGATTATGGCTACACCTTC
-	TRBV27	-	TRBJ2-2	CASRGIETGELFF	TGTGCCAGCAGAGGAATCGAAACCGGGGAGCTGTTTTTT
many	TRBV28	TRBD1	TRBJ2-1	CASRDRNNEQFF	TGTGCCAGTCGGGACAGAAACAATGAGCAGTTCTTC
many	TRBV29-1	-	TRBJ2-1	CTARQGFGYNEQFF	TGCACCGCGCGTCAGGGTTTCGGTTACAATGAGCAGTTCTTC
-	TRBV24-1	TRBD2	TRBJ2-1	CATSDFGSGNEQFF	TGTGCCACCAGTGATTTCGGTAGCGGGAATGAGCAGTTCTTC
many	TRBV28	TRBD2	TRBJ2-5	CASSSIGAGTSEETQYF	TGTGCCAGCAGTTCTATTGGGGCGGGGACTAGCGAAGAGACCCAGTACTTC
many	TRBV7-9	-	TRBJ1-4	CASRPMGGGIEKLFF	TGTGCCAGCAGGCCAATGGGAGGGGGAATTGAAAAACTGTTTTTT
many	TRBV28	-	TRBJ1-6	CASTLRGAIYSPLHF	TGTGCCAGCACCCTTAGGGGGGCGATATATTCACCCCTCCACTTT
-	TRBV4-1	-	TRBJ1-6	CASSTQNNSPLHF	TGCGCCAGCAGTACACAGAATAATTCACCCCTCCACTTT
many	TRBV3-1	TRBD2	TRBJ2-1	CASSLAGNLRNEQFF	TGTGCCAGCAGTCTAGCGGGTAATTTAAGGAATGAGCAGTTCTTC
-	TRBV20-1	-	TRBJ2-7	CSARPGLASTYEQYF	TGCAGTGCTAGGCCGGGGCTAGCCTCTACCTACGAGCAGTACTTC
few	TRBV19	-	TRBJ2-3	CASMAQVGDTDTQYF	TGTGCCAGTATGGCCCAAGTCGGGGACACAGATACGCAGTATTTT
many	TRBV11-2	TRBD1	TRBJ1-2	CASSPDRATNYGYTF	TGTGCCAGCAGCCCTGACAGGGCAACTAACTATGGCTACACCTTC
-	TRBV5-1	-	TRBJ2-3	CASSFRTGAADTQYF	TGCGCCAGCAGCTTTAGGACGGGAGCAGCAGATACGCAGTATTTT
few	TRBV15	TRBD2	TRBJ2-2	CATSTQTSASGELFF	TGTGCCACCAGCACTCAGACTAGCGCGTCCGGGGAGCTGTTTTTT
many	TRBV2	TRBD2	TRBJ2-3	CASRIAGAGDTQYF	TGTGCCAGCAGAATAGCGGGAGCAGGAGATACGCAGTATTTT
-	TRBV9	TRBD1	TRBJ1-6	CASSQGGNSPLHF	TGTGCCAGCAGCCAGGGGGGGAATTCACCCCTCCACTTT
-	TRBV28	-	TRBJ1-5	CASRDPARDPNQPQHF	TGTGCCAGCAGAGACCCCGCCCGGGACCCAAATCAGCCCCAGCATTTT
few	TRBV19	-	TRBJ1-1	CASSIVLRAEAFF	TGTGCCAGTAGTATTGTGTTACGGGCTGAAGCTTTCTTT
-	TRBV20-1	TRBD2	TRBJ2-3	CSAPPIAGGSDTQYF	TGCAGTGCTCCCCCCATAGCGGGAGGATCAGATACGCAGTATTTT